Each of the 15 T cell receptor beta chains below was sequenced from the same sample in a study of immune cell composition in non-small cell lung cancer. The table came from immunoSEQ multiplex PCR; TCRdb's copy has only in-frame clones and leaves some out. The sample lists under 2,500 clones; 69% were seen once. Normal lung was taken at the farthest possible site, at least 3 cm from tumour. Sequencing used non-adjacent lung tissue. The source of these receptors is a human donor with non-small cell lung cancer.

The CDR3 is CASSIRGGKETQYF. The CDR3, as DNA: TGTGCCAGCAGCATCAGGGGAGGGAAGGAGACCCAGTACTTC. This chain joins TRBV7-9 and TRBJ2-5, with D possibly matching TRBD2 (7 bases). Germline V lookup: CDR1 SEHNR, CDR2 FQNEAQ (reference sequence). Deletions cut 5 bases from V and 5 bases from J, with 15 bases between. The CDR3 length is 14 residues.

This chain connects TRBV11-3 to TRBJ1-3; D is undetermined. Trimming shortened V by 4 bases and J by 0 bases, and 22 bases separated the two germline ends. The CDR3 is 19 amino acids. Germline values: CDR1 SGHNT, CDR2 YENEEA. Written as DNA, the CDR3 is TGTGCCAGCAGCTCCGACGGATACCTGGGAGACCTCTCTGGAAACACCATATATTTT. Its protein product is CASSSDGYLGDLSGNTIYF. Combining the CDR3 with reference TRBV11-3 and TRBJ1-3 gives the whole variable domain EAGVVQSPRYKIIEKKQPVAFWCNPISGHNTLYWYLQNLGQGPELLIRYENEEAVDDSQLPKDRFSAERLKGVDSTLKIQPAELGDSAVYLCASSSDGYLGDLSGNTIYFGEGSWLTVV.

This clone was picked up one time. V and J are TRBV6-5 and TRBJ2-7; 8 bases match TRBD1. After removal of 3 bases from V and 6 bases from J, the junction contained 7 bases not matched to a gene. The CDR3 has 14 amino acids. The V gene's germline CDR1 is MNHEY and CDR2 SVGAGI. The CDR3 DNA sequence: TGTGCCAGCAGTTATCGACAGGGGATATCCGAGCAGTACTTC. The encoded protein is CASSYRQGISEQYF.

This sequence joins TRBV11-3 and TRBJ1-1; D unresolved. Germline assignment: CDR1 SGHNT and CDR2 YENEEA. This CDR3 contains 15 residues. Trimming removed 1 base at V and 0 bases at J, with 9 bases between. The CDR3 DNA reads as TGTGCCAGCAGCTTAGGCGACGGAGTGAACACTGAAGCTTTCTTT. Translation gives CASSLGDGVNTEAFF.

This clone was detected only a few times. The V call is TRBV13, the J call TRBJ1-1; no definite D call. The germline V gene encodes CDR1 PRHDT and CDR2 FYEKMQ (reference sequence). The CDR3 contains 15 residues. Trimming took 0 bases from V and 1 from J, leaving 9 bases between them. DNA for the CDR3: TGTGCCAGCAGCTTAGGATCCGTGGCGAACACTGAAGCTTTCTTT. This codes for CASSLGSVANTEAFF.

CDR3 in DNA: TGTGCCAGCAGTTCACAGGGGGCGGATTCACCCCTCCACTTT. Its protein is CASSSQGADSPLHF. This rearrangement joins TRBV27 to TRBJ1-6; 9 bases agree with TRBD1. Unmatched junction bases numbered 3, after V lost 4 bases and J lost 8 bases. The CDR3 is made up of 14 amino acids. The germline CDR1 and CDR2 sequences are MNHEY and SMNVEV (reference sequence).

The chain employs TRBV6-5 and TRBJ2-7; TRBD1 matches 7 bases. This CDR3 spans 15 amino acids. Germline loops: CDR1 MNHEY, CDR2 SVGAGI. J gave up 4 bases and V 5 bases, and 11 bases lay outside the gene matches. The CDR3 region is CASSGEQGPVYEQYF. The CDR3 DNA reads TGTGCCAGCAGTGGGGAACAGGGGCCTGTGTACGAGCAGTACTTC.

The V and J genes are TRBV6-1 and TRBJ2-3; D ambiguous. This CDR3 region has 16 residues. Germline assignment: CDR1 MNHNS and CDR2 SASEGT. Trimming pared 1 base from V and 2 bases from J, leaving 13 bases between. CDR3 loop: CASSEEFRIHTDTQYF. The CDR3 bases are TGTGCCAGCAGTGAAGAGTTCAGAATCCACACAGATACGCAGTATTTT.

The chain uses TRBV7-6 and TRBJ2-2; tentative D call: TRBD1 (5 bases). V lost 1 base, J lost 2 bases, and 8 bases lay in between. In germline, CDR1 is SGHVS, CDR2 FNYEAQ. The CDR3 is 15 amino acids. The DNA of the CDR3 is TGTGCCAGCAGCTTAGACAGGCTTAACACCGGGGAGCTGTTTTTT. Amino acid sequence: CASSLDRLNTGELFF.

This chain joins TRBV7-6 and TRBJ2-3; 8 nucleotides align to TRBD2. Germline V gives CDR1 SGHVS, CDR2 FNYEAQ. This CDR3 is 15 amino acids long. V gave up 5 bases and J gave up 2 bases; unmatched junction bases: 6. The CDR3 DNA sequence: TGTGCCAGCAGCCGACTAGCGTCAGACACAGATACGCAGTATTTT. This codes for CASSRLASDTDTQYF.

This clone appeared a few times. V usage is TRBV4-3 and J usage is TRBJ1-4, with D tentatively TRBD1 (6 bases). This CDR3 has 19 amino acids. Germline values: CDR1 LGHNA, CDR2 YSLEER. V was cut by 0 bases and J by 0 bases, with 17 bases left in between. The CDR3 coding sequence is TGCGCCAGCAGCCAAGATCGGCCCGGGACATATTCAACTAATGAAAAACTGTTTTTT. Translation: CASSQDRPGTYSTNEKLFF.

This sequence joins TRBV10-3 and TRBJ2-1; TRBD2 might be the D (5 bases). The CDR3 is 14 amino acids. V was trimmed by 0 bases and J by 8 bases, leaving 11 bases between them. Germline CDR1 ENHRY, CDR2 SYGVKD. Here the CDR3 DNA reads TGTGCCATCAGTGAGTCCTTCCGGGATTATGAGCAGTTCTTC. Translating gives CAISESFRDYEQFF.

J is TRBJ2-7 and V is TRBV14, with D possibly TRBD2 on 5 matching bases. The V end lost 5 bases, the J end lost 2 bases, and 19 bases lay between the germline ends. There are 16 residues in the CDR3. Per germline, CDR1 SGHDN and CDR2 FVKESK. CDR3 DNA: TGTGCCAGCAGCTCCCATGGGAGTCGAGACCCCTACGAGCAGTACTTC. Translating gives CASSSHGSRDPYEQYF. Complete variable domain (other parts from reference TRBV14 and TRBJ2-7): EAGVTQFPSHSVIEKGQTVTLRCDPISGHDNLYWYRRVMGKEIKFLLHFVKESKQDESGMPNNRFLAERTGGTYSTLKVQPAELEDSGVYFCASSSHGSRDPYEQYFGPGTRLTVT.

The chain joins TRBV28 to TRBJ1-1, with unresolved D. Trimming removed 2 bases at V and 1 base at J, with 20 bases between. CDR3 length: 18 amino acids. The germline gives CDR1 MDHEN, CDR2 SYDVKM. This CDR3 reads CASSLGGYGEAQNTEAFF. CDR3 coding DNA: TGTGCCAGCAGTTTAGGAGGGTATGGAGAAGCGCAGAACACTGAAGCTTTCTTT. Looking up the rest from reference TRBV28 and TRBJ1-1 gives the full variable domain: DVKVTQSSRYLVKRTGEKVFLECVQDMDHENMFWYRQDPGLGLRLIYFSYDVKMKEKGDIPEGYSVSREKKERFSLILESASTNQTSMYLCASSLGGYGEAQNTEAFFGQGTRLTVV.

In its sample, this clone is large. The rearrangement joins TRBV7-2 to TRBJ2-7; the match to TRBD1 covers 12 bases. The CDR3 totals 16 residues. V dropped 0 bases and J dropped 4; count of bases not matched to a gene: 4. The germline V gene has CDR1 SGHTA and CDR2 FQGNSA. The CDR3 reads CASSLAGQGAGYEQYF. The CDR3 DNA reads TGTGCCAGCAGCTTAGCGGGACAGGGGGCGGGTTACGAGCAGTACTTC.